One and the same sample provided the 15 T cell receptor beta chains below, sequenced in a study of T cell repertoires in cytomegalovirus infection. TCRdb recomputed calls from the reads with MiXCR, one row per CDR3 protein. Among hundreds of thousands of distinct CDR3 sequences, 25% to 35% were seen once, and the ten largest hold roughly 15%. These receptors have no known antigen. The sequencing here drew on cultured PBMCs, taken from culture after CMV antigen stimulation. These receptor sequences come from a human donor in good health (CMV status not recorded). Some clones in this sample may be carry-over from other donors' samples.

CDR3 bases: TGTGCCAGCAGCTTAGGGTTATGGTCAGGGTCAGAAAAACTGTTTTTT. Its protein product is CASSLGLWSGSEKLFF. The chain combines TRBV7-2 with TRBJ1-4; D may be TRBD1 (5 bases). CDR1 is SGHTA and CDR2 is FQGNSA in the germline V gene. Trimming left V 1 base short and J 8 bases short, with 17 bases between. The CDR3 is 16 amino acids.

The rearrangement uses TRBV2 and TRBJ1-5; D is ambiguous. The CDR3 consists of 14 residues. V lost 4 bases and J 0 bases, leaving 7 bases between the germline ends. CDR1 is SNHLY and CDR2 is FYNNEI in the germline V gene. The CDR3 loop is CASSGLNSNQPQHF. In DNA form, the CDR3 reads TGTGCCAGCAGTGGACTAAATAGCAATCAGCCCCAGCATTTT.

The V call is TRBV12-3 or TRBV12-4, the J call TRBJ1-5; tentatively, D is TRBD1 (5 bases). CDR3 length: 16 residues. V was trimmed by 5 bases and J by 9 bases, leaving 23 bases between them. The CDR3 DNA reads TGTGCCAGCAGTCTCATGGTTGGGGACCACCCCCGGCCCCAGCATTTT. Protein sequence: CASSLMVGDHPRPQHF.

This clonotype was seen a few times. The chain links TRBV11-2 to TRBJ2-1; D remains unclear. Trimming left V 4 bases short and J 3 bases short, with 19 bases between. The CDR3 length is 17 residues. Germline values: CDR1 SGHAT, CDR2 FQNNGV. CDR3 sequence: CASSSDVGTPLYNEQFF. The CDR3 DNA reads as TGTGCCAGCAGCTCCGACGTTGGCACACCCCTCTACAATGAGCAGTTCTTC.

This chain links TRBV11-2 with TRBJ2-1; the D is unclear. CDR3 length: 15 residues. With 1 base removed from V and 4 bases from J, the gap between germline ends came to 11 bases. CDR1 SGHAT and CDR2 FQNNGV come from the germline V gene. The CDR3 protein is CASSLGARPYNEQFF. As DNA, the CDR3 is TGTGCCAGCAGCTTAGGGGCTAGACCTTACAATGAGCAGTTCTTC.

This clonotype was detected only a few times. CDR3 in DNA: TGTGCTAGTGGTTCGCCGGGACAGGGTCGCGCTGAAGCTTTCTTT. Encoded protein: CASGSPGQGRAEAFF. The chain has TRBV12-5 and TRBJ1-1; TRBD1 aligns across 9 bases. This CDR3 is built from 15 residues. J was trimmed by 6 bases and V by 4 bases; bases with no gene match: 9. Germline V gene data show CDR1 as LGHNT and CDR2 as FRNRAP.

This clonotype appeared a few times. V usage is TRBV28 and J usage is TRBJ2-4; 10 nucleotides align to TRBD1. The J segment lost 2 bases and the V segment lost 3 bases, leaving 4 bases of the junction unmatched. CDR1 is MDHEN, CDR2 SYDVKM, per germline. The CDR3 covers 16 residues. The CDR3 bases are TGTGCCAGCAGTTTTCCGGGACAGGGGACCAAAAACATTCAGTACTTC. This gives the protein CASSFPGQGTKNIQYF.

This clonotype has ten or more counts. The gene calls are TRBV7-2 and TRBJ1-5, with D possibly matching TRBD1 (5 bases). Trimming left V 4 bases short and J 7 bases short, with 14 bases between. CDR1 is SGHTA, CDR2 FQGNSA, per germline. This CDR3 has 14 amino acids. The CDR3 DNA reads TGTGCCAGCAGCTCGGGGCCACGGGGGCAGCCCCAGCATTTT. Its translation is CASSSGPRGQPQHF.

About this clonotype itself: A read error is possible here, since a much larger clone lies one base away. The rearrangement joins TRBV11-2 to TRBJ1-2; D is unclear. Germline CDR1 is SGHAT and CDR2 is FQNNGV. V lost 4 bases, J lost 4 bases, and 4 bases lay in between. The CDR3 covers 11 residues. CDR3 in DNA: TGTGCCAGCAGCTCGTTCTATGGCTACACCTTC. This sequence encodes CASSSFYGYTF. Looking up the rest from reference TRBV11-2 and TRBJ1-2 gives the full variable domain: EAGVAQSPRYKIIEKRQSVAFWCNPISGHATLYWYQQILGQGPKLLIQFQNNGVVDDSQLPKDRFSAERLKGVDSTLKIQPAKLEDSAVYLCASSSFYGYTFGSGTRLTVV.

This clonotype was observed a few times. The CDR3: CASSALPAGLGRSPLHF. The CDR3 DNA follows: TGTGCCAGCAGCGCATTGCCGGCAGGTCTCGGTCGTTCACCCCTCCACTTT. V usage is TRBV7-9 and J usage is TRBJ1-6; no firm D call. V gave up 5 bases and J gave up 9 bases, with 23 bases separating them. Per the germline V gene, CDR1 is SEHNR and CDR2 is FQNEAQ (reference sequence). The CDR3 is made up of 17 amino acids.

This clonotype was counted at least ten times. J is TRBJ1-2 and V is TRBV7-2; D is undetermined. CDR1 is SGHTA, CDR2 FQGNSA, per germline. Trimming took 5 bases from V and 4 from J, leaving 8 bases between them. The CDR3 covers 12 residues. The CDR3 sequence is CASSLSSYGYTF. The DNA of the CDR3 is TGTGCCAGCAGCCTCTCGTCCTATGGCTACACCTTC.

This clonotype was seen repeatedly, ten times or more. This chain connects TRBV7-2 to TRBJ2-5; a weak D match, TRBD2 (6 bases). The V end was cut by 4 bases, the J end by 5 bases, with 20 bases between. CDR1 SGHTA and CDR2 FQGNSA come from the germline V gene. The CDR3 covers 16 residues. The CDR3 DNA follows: TGTGCCAGCAGCTATAGCGGTAGAGGGCCTGGGGAGACCCAGTACTTC. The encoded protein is CASSYSGRGPGETQYF.

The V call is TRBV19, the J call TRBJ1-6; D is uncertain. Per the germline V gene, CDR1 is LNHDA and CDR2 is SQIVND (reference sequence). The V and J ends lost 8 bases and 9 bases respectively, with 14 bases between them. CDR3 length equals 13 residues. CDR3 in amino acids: CASSPSPGSPLHF. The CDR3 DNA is TGTGCCAGTTCGCCCAGTCCGGGTTCACCCCTCCACTTT.

CDR3 in DNA: TGTGCCAGCAGCTACCTGACTAGCGGGAGTACAGATACGCAGTATTTT. Amino acid sequence: CASSYLTSGSTDTQYF. The chain is built from TRBV5-4 and TRBJ2-3, with 12 bases identical to TRBD2. Germline CDR1 reads SGHNT; CDR2 reads YYREEE (reference sequence). This CDR3 comprises 16 residues. Trimming at V came to 3 bases and at J to 3 bases, leaving 5 bases not matched to a gene.

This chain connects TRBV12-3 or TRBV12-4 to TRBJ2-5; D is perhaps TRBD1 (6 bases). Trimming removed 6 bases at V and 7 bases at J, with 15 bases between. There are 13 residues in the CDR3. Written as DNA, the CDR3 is TGTGCCAGCAGACAGCGCCCACAGGGGACCCAGTACTTC. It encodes CASRQRPQGTQYF.